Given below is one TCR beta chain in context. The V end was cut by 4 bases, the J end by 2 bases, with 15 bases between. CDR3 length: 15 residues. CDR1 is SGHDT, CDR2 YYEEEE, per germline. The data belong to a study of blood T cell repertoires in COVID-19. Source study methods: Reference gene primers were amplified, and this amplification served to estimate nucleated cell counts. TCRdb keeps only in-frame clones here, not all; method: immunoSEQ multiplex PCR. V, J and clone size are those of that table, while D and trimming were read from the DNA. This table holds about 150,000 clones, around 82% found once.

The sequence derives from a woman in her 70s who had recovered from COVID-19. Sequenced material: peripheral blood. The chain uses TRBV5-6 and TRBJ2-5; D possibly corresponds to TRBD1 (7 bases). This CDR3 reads CASSRGYRGQETQYF. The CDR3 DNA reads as TGTGCCAGCAGCCGGGGGTACAGGGGACAAGAGACCCAGTACTTC.